Here is one T cell receptor beta chain with its context. Antigen specificity is unknown. This record belongs to a study of prognosis after radiotherapy for stage I lung cancer. About the research overall: Patients were 10 to 15 men and over 5 women aged about 50 to 85, median around 68 years. Whole-study findings and limits: Nobody established whether the expanded TCR clones were specific to the tumor. Counted unique TCR clones declined after stereotactic body radiation therapy (median about 9,200 versus 6,500).

The V and J ends lost 3 bases and 2 bases, in that order; junction bases with no gene match: 1. This CDR3 spans 15 amino acids. CDR1 is ENHRY and CDR2 is SYGVKD in the germline V gene. Multiplex PCR in two rounds served to amplify TCR beta CDR3 from genomic DNA. The use of primers specific to each TRBV and TRBJ gene characterized first-round PCR. TCRdb analysed the multiplex PCR reads with MiXCR anew, one entry per CDR3 protein. The sample holds 20,000 to 25,000 distinct CDR3 sequences, around 39% seen once. Researchers took six milliliters of peripheral blood at each of two time points. The genes are TRBV10-3 and TRBJ2-7; 13 nucleotides match TRBD2. The sequence came from a donor at least 50 years old with non-small cell lung cancer. The sequencing here drew on PBMCs, taken before or after stereotactic body radiation therapy (not recorded which). The CDR3 DNA reads TGTGCCATCAGTGAAGGGACTAGCGGGACCTACGAGCAGTACTTC. Translation: CAISEGTSGTYEQYF.